The 29 T cell receptor beta chains listed next were all sequenced from one sample in a study of early stage breast cancer tumors. The assay was immunoSEQ multiplex PCR, and TCRdb's table has in-frame clones only and misses some. The table shows about 1,500 clones, with roughly 80% occurring only once. The material sequenced was normal breast tissue next to the tumor. All receptors derive from a person aged 45 to 60 with breast cancer.

The chain carries TRBV10-3 and TRBJ2-5; 8 bases line up with TRBD2. The CDR3 sequence is 14 residues long. The germline V gene has CDR1 ENHRY and CDR2 SYGVKD. J lost 1 base, V lost 6 bases, and 4 bases had no gene match. Here the CDR3 DNA reads TGTGCCATCAGCCGGGAGGGCCCCCAAGAGACCCAGTACTTC. This translates into CAISREGPQETQYF.

V gene TRBV29-1 combines with J gene TRBJ2-5; 9 nucleotides line up with TRBD2. CDR1 and CDR2 from the germline V gene are SQVTM and ANQGSEA. V shed 6 bases, J shed 7 bases, and the junction held 15 bases outside the gene matches. The CDR3 spans 15 residues. The CDR3 DNA follows: TGCAGCGTCCGTTGGGGCTACGGCGGGGGGGCGACCCAGTACTTC. Its protein is CSVRWGYGGGATQYF.

This chain joins TRBV6-1 and TRBJ2-1, with 8 bases aligning to TRBD2. Germline values: CDR1 MNHNS, CDR2 SASEGT. Losses at the gene ends were 4 bases for V and 7 bases for J; bases not matched to a gene: 6. The CDR3 spans 14 residues. The CDR3 protein is CASSVREEVNEQFF. In nucleotides, the CDR3 is TGTGCCAGCAGTGTGCGGGAGGAGGTGAATGAGCAGTTCTTC.

J is TRBJ1-3 and V is TRBV6-5; D not resolved. The CDR3 is 14 amino acids. V shed 0 bases and J shed 1 base, with 4 bases lying between them. The V gene's germline CDR1 is MNHEY and CDR2 SVGAGI. The CDR3 loop reads CASSYSRSGNTIYF. In DNA form, the CDR3 reads TGTGCCAGCAGTTACTCTCGGTCTGGAAACACCATATATTTT.

J is TRBJ1-1 and V is TRBV19; possible D gene TRBD1, 6 bases. Deletions cut 4 bases from V and 5 bases from J, with 11 bases between. CDR1 and CDR2 (germline): LNHDA, SQIVND (reference sequence). The CDR3 loop spans 13 amino acids. CDR3: CASSSQGITEAFF. Written as DNA, the CDR3 is TGTGCCAGTAGTAGTCAGGGGATTACTGAAGCTTTCTTT.

The rearrangement joins TRBV30 to TRBJ1-5; the D gene is possibly TRBD1 (5 bases). Trimming pared 2 bases from V and 1 base from J, leaving 12 bases between. CDR1 is GTSNPN, CDR2 SVGIG, per germline (reference sequence). The CDR3 extends over 15 amino acids. In DNA, the CDR3 is TGTGCCTGGAGTTACGGGGACGGGAGCAATCAGCCCCAGCATTTT. Protein sequence: CAWSYGDGSNQPQHF.

This clone occurred a few times. The chain joins TRBV19 to TRBJ2-7, with a tentative D call TRBD2 (6 bases). This CDR3 has 14 amino acids. Trimming left V 7 bases short and J 6 bases short, with 19 bases between. CDR1 and CDR2 (germline): LNHDA, SQIVND (reference sequence). The CDR3 sequence: CASTDGGASLEQYV. In DNA, the CDR3 is TGTGCCAGTACCGACGGAGGGGCATCTCTCGAGCAGTACGTC.

The rearrangement uses TRBV6-1 and TRBJ2-2, with 7 bases identical to TRBD1. With 3 bases clipped from V and 3 bases from J, the junction kept 1 base outside the gene matches. Germline lookup yields CDR1 MNHNS and CDR2 SASEGT. There are 14 residues in the CDR3. For the CDR3, the DNA is TGTGCCAGCAGTGATGGACAGGACACCGGGGAGCTGTTTTTT. It codes for CASSDGQDTGELFF.

This rearrangement joins TRBV19 to TRBJ2-1, with D possibly being TRBD2 (6 bases). Trimming shortened V by 3 bases and J by 8 bases, and 17 bases separated the two germline ends. In germline, CDR1 is LNHDA, CDR2 SQIVND (reference sequence). This CDR3 has 15 amino acids. The CDR3 DNA reads TGTGCCAGTAGTATTCTAGCGTCGAGAACATATGAGCAGTTCTTC. Protein: CASSILASRTYEQFF.

The chain couples TRBV7-2 to TRBJ2-3, with 12 bases that match TRBD2. CDR1 SGHTA and CDR2 FQGNSA come from the germline V gene. The CDR3 totals 15 residues. V gave up 6 bases and J gave up 7 bases; unmatched junction bases: 8. Here the CDR3 DNA reads TGTGCCAGCAGATTCAGACTAGCGGGGGATCATACGCAGTATTTT. Translating gives CASRFRLAGDHTQYF.

V usage is TRBV29-1 and J usage is TRBJ1-2, with D perhaps matching TRBD1 (6 bases). Germline V gene lookup returns CDR1 SQVTM and CDR2 ANQGSEA. Trimming shortened V by 6 bases and J by 7 bases, and 18 bases separated the two germline ends. The CDR3 is made up of 13 amino acids. CDR3 amino acids: CSVTAQGTVGYTF. The CDR3 nucleotides read TGCAGCGTCACGGCACAGGGCACCGTTGGCTACACCTTC.

The rearrangement uses TRBV5-4 and TRBJ2-1; TRBD1 matches at 9 bases. The length of the CDR3 is 16 residues. J gave up 1 base and V 4 bases, and 6 bases lay outside the gene matches. Germline lookup yields CDR1 SGHNT and CDR2 YYREEE (reference sequence). The CDR3 loop reads CASSGGTGKSYNEQFF. Here the CDR3 DNA reads TGTGCCAGCAGCGGCGGGACAGGGAAGTCCTACAATGAGCAGTTCTTC.

Remarks on this clone: The same CDR3 is also encoded by other DNA sequences in this sample. The chain joins TRBV9 to TRBJ2-5, with D possibly called TRBD1 or TRBD2 (6 bases each). CDR3 length equals 14 residues. V shed 4 bases and J shed 5 bases, with 15 bases lying between them. Germline CDR1 is SGDLS and CDR2 is YYNGEE. CDR3 sequence (DNA): TGTGCCAGCAGCCCGGAGGGGGGTTGGGAGACCCAGTACTTC. Encoded protein: CASSPEGGWETQYF. Supplemented by reference TRBV9 and TRBJ2-5, the full variable domain reads DSGVTQTPKHLITATGQRVTLRCSPRSGDLSVYWYQQSLDQGLQFLIQYYNGEERAKGNILERFSAQQFPDLHSELNLSSLELGDSALYFCASSPEGGWETQYFGPGTRLLVL.

This clone has only a few counts. The chain carries TRBV2 and TRBJ2-3; D is undetermined. Germline CDR1 is SNHLY and CDR2 is FYNNEI. Trimming left V 1 base short and J 2 bases short, with 10 bases between. The CDR3 is 15 amino acids. The CDR3 is CASSEDSGPTDTQYF. The CDR3 DNA is TGTGCCAGCAGTGAAGATAGTGGCCCCACAGATACGCAGTATTTT.

The chain uses TRBV5-1 and TRBJ2-7; 8 nucleotides match TRBD1. This CDR3 contains 15 residues. The germline V gene encodes CDR1 SGHRS and CDR2 YFSETQ. The V segment lost 0 bases and the J segment 4 bases; nucleotides outside the gene matches: 6. CDR3 DNA: TGCGCCAGCAGCTTGGCGGACAGGGTTACGTACGAGCAGTACTTC. Residues: CASSLADRVTYEQYF.

The V gene is TRBV5-8, the J gene TRBJ2-3; 8 bases are a match to TRBD1. This CDR3 has 15 residues. The trim removed 3 bases at V and 1 base at J, leaving 4 bases unmatched. Germline V gene data show CDR1 as SGHTS and CDR2 as YDEGEE. The CDR3 loop is CASSSTGQGTDTQYF. The CDR3, as DNA: TGTGCCAGCAGCTCGACGGGACAGGGCACAGATACGCAGTATTTT.

The V gene is TRBV19, the J gene TRBJ1-1, with D unresolved. V was pared by 3 bases and J by 2 bases, with 19 bases between. CDR3 size: 17 residues. Germline values: CDR1 LNHDA, CDR2 SQIVND (reference sequence). In nucleotides, the CDR3 is TGTGCCAGTAGTATTTCCCCGCAGCCGAACGTCAACACTGAAGCTTTCTTT. Its translation: CASSISPQPNVNTEAFF.

V and J are TRBV4-3 and TRBJ1-4, with TRBD1 identical over 9 bases. This CDR3 has 14 amino acids. The J segment lost 7 bases and the V segment lost 8 bases, leaving 8 bases of the junction unmatched. The V gene's germline CDR1 is LGHNA and CDR2 YSLEER. The CDR3 bases are TGCGCCAGCGTCAACAGGGGGCAAGGTGAAAAACTGTTTTTT. Protein sequence: CASVNRGQGEKLFF.

The chain links TRBV6-5 to TRBJ1-6; 9 bases are a match to TRBD1. The germline V gene encodes CDR1 MNHEY and CDR2 SVGAGI. Trimming took 7 bases from V and 7 from J; bases not matched to a gene: 5. The CDR3 consists of 14 residues. This chain's CDR3 is CASNAGTGNSPLHF. The CDR3 bases are TGTGCCAGCAACGCCGGGACAGGGAATTCACCCCTCCACTTT.

This clone was counted between two and nine times. The J gene is TRBJ1-2, the V gene TRBV11-2; 10 bases are a match to TRBD1. Trimming at V came to 5 bases and at J to 7 bases, leaving 4 bases not matched to a gene. Germline values: CDR1 SGHAT, CDR2 FQNNGV. The CDR3 loop spans 13 amino acids. The CDR3 sequence: CASSPGTGAGYTF. CDR3 coding DNA: TGTGCCAGCAGCCCCGGGACAGGGGCTGGCTACACCTTC.

The chain links TRBV6-4 to TRBJ2-2, with 13 positions matching TRBD2. Germline V lookup: CDR1 MRHNA, CDR2 SNTAGT. The ends lost 11 bases at V and 4 bases at J; junction bases unmatched: 4. This CDR3 contains 14 residues. The CDR3 is CAARTSGSTGELFF. The DNA of the CDR3 is TGTGCCGCCCGGACTAGCGGGAGCACCGGGGAGCTGTTTTTT.

The chain is built from TRBV29-1 and TRBJ2-1, with 7 bases aligning to TRBD2. Per the germline V gene, CDR1 is SQVTM and CDR2 is ANQGSEA. The J segment lost 7 bases and the V segment lost 4 bases, leaving 7 bases of the junction unmatched. The CDR3 is 13 amino acids. CDR3 DNA sequence: TGCAGCGTTGCCCCTAGCGGAGGGAATGAGCAGTTCTTC. Translated, it gives CSVAPSGGNEQFF.

For the CDR3, the DNA is TGTGCCAGCAGTGTTAGGGGGGCGAGCGAGCAGTACGTC. Translating gives CASSVRGASEQYV. The J gene is TRBJ2-7, the V gene TRBV2, with D tentatively TRBD1 or TRBD2 (6 bases each). CDR1 is SNHLY, CDR2 FYNNEI, per germline. Trimming took 4 bases from V and 6 from J, leaving 13 bases between them. The CDR3 is 13 residues long.

The chain has TRBV6-6 and TRBJ2-5, with 9 bases that match TRBD2. CDR1 and CDR2 (germline): MNHNY, SVGAGI (reference sequence). V lost 4 bases to trimming and J lost 5 bases; unmatched junction nucleotides: 5. The CDR3 has 14 residues. DNA for the CDR3: TGTGCCAGCAGTTCCGGGACTAGCAAGGAGACCCAGTACTTC. It specifies CASSSGTSKETQYF.

The chain has TRBV19 and TRBJ2-7; D unresolved. CDR1 is LNHDA, CDR2 SQIVND, per germline (reference sequence). The CDR3 runs to 14 residues. V lost 3 bases, J lost 2 bases, and 11 bases lay in between. For the CDR3, the DNA is TGTGCCAGTAGTATCCCCGGCAGAACCTACGAGCAGTACGTC. Amino acid sequence: CASSIPGRTYEQYV.

This sequence joins TRBV10-3 and TRBJ1-3; TRBD1 might be the D (5 bases). With 11 bases removed from V and 0 bases from J, the gap between germline ends came to 20 bases. CDR1 ENHRY and CDR2 SYGVKD come from the germline V gene. The CDR3 loop spans 16 amino acids. The CDR3 DNA follows: TGTGCCTCAGCGTTAGGGACGGCCCGCTCTGGAAACACCATATATTTT. Amino acids: CASALGTARSGNTIYF.

The chain is built from TRBV14 and TRBJ2-1; D gene unclear. Deletions cut 4 bases from V and 6 bases from J, with 10 bases between. The length of the CDR3 is 13 residues. Per the germline V gene, CDR1 is SGHDN and CDR2 is FVKESK. CDR3 DNA sequence: TGTGCCAGCAGCCCCTACAGTCTCAATGAGCAGTTCTTC. Translation: CASSPYSLNEQFF.

This clone showed up just a few times. The rearrangement uses TRBV19 and TRBJ2-5, with unresolved D. CDR3 length: 10 residues. V lost 8 bases and J 4 bases, leaving 5 bases between the germline ends. Germline V CDR1 and CDR2: LNHDA, SQIVND (reference sequence). The CDR3: CASLGETQYF. The CDR3 DNA reads TGTGCCAGTCTGGGAGAGACCCAGTACTTC. Together with reference TRBV19 and TRBJ2-5, the CDR3 gives the full variable domain: DGGITQSPKYLFRKEGQNVTLSCEQNLNHDAMYWYRQDPGQGLRLIYYSQIVNDFQKGDIAEGYSVSREKKESFPLTVTSAQKNPTAFYLCASLGETQYFGPGTRLLVL.

The chain couples TRBV10-2 to TRBJ2-1, with TRBD2 matching 8 bases. V was clipped by 5 bases and J by 3 bases; unmatched bases: 6. This CDR3 comprises 15 residues. Germline V CDR1 and CDR2: WSHSY, SAAADI. The CDR3 region has the DNA TGCGCCAGCAGTCCCTCGGGACTAGACTACAATGAGCAGTTCTTC. Protein: CASSPSGLDYNEQFF.